Each of the 20 T cell receptor beta chains below was sequenced from the same sample in a study of cytomegalovirus exposure and HLA in healthy donors. In the PCR, 60 Vbeta and 13 Jbeta primers were used. Produced via immunoSEQ multiplex PCR; TCRdb's table is partial and in-frame only. The profile covers around 80,000 clones, with roughly 72% appearing a single time and more than 8% taken by the ten largest. Material: PBMCs. Source of these receptors: a man aged 40-50 years in good health and CMV-seropositive.

The chain has TRBV5-5 and TRBJ2-5; TRBD1 might be the D (5 bases). Germline V gene lookup returns CDR1 SGHKS and CDR2 YYEKEE (reference sequence). The length of the CDR3 is 15 residues. Trimming pared 2 bases from V and 3 bases from J, leaving 14 bases between. CDR3 sequence (DNA): TGTGCCAGCAGCTTACAGGCCCGACGGGAAGAGACCCAGTACTTC. The encoded protein is CASSLQARREETQYF.

This clone was counted between two and nine times. As DNA, the CDR3 is TGTGCCATCATGAGGGGGTCCAACACTGAAGCTTTCTTT. Translated: CAIMRGSNTEAFF. This chain links TRBV10-3 with TRBJ1-1; D might be TRBD1 (6 bases). V lost 7 bases and J 2 bases, leaving 11 bases between the germline ends. The CDR3 has 13 amino acids. From germline, CDR1 is ENHRY and CDR2 SYGVKD.

CDR3 bases: TGTGCCAGCAGCCGAGGGACAGGAACCTACGAGCAGTACTTC. Protein product: CASSRGTGTYEQYF. V gene TRBV14 combines with J gene TRBJ2-7, with TRBD1 matching over 8 bases. This CDR3 is built from 14 residues. CDR1 and CDR2 (germline): SGHDN, FVKESK. Trimming at V came to 4 bases and at J to 2 bases, leaving 4 bases not matched to a gene.

This chain uses TRBV9 with TRBJ2-3; a possible D gene is TRBD2 (7 bases). Trimming took 3 bases from V and 6 from J, leaving 17 bases between them. The CDR3 has 15 residues. Germline V CDR1 and CDR2: SGDLS, YYNGEE. The chain's CDR3 is CASSEGEGGSDTQYF. The DNA of the CDR3 is TGTGCCAGCAGCGAGGGGGAGGGGGGGTCGGATACGCAGTATTTT.

The V call is TRBV19, the J call TRBJ2-2; D possibly corresponds to TRBD1 (6 bases). The CDR3 length is 14 residues. The V end lost 4 bases, the J end lost 4 bases, and 10 bases lay between the germline ends. Germline CDR1 is LNHDA and CDR2 is SQIVND (reference sequence). This CDR3 reads CASSTQGSTGELFF. CDR3 DNA sequence: TGTGCCAGTAGTACCCAGGGGTCCACCGGGGAGCTGTTTTTT.

The V call is TRBV4-2, the J call TRBJ2-1; 7 nucleotides line up with TRBD2. The length of the CDR3 is 16 residues. CDR1 and CDR2 from the germline V gene are LGHNA and YNFKEQ. The trim removed 0 bases at V and 3 bases at J, leaving 5 bases unmatched. The CDR3 is CASSQDPGGGYNEQFF. CDR3 DNA: TGTGCCAGCAGCCAAGATCCGGGAGGCGGCTACAATGAGCAGTTCTTC.

This rearrangement joins TRBV9 to TRBJ2-7, with 8 positions matching TRBD2. The CDR3 contains 15 residues. V shed 0 bases and J 2 bases; nucleotides not matched to a gene: 4. CDR1 is SGDLS and CDR2 is YYNGEE in the germline V gene. CDR3 amino acids: CASSVALGGAYEQYF. Here the CDR3 DNA reads TGTGCCAGCAGCGTAGCCCTCGGGGGGGCCTACGAGCAGTACTTC.

The J gene is TRBJ2-4, the V gene TRBV5-6; 10 bases are a match to TRBD2. Per the germline V gene, CDR1 is SGHDT and CDR2 is YYEEEE. V shed 2 bases, J shed 3 bases, and the junction held 2 bases outside the gene matches. The CDR3 loop spans 15 amino acids. CDR3 residues: CASSFIAGGKNIQYF. The CDR3 DNA reads TGTGCCAGCAGCTTTATAGCGGGGGGCAAAAACATTCAGTACTTC.

The chain couples TRBV5-6 to TRBJ2-3; D remains ambiguous. V shed 0 bases and J shed 6 bases, with 14 bases lying between them. This CDR3 contains 15 residues. The germline V gene has CDR1 SGHDT and CDR2 YYEEEE. The CDR3, as DNA: TGTGCCAGCAGCTTGGTTACTTCGATGTACGATACGCAGTATTTT. The encoded protein is CASSLVTSMYDTQYF.

The J gene is TRBJ2-2, the V gene TRBV5-4; the match to TRBD2 covers 7 bases. This CDR3 is built from 16 residues. Per germline, CDR1 SGHNT and CDR2 YYREEE (reference sequence). The junction had 4 bases not matched to a gene; V was cut back by 1 base and J by 1 base. This CDR3 reads CASSLYSGVNTGELFF. The CDR3 DNA is TGTGCCAGCAGCTTGTACAGCGGGGTGAACACCGGGGAGCTGTTTTTT.

The V call is TRBV18, the J call TRBJ2-7, with a weak D call TRBD1 (5 bases). The V gene's germline CDR1 is KGHSH and CDR2 LQKENI. Trimming shortened V by 3 bases and J by 2 bases, and 11 bases separated the two germline ends. This CDR3 is built from 14 residues. CDR3 DNA sequence: TGTGCCAGCTCACCGGTCAGGGCGGCCTACGAGCAGTACTTC. Translating it yields CASSPVRAAYEQYF.

The gene calls are TRBV6-1 and TRBJ2-1; TRBD1 matches 9 bases. Germline CDR1 is MNHNS and CDR2 is SASEGT. The CDR3 loop spans 14 amino acids. V lost 9 bases, J lost 4 bases, and 7 bases stayed unmatched. The CDR3 loop reads CASDPGQGYNEQFF. In DNA form, the CDR3 reads TGTGCCAGTGACCCGGGACAGGGATACAATGAGCAGTTCTTC.

The gene calls are TRBV11-2 and TRBJ2-7; D is possibly TRBD2 (6 bases). Germline V gives CDR1 SGHAT, CDR2 FQNNGV. The ends were cut back, 1 base at V and 0 bases at J, with 10 bases in the middle. This CDR3 contains 15 residues. The CDR3 DNA reads TGTGCCAGCAGCTTAGGCGCCGGGAGCTCCTACGAGCAGTACTTC. It codes for CASSLGAGSSYEQYF.

The V call is TRBV4-1, the J call TRBJ1-1, with a weak D call TRBD1 (6 bases). Trimming cost V 3 bases and J 6 bases, with 14 bases left between them. CDR1 and CDR2 from the germline V gene are MGHRA and YSYEKL. This CDR3 contains 14 residues. The CDR3 DNA is TGCGCCAGCAGCCAGGGGACGGGGGGGCCTGAAGCTTTCTTT. It specifies CASSQGTGGPEAFF.

This clone came up once. The chain employs TRBV9 and TRBJ2-7; 7 bases map to TRBD1. The V segment lost 4 bases and the J segment 5 bases; nucleotides outside the gene matches: 12. In germline, CDR1 is SGDLS, CDR2 YYNGEE. This CDR3 has 15 amino acids. The CDR3 is CASSPRDRRSHEQYF. CDR3 DNA: TGTGCCAGCAGCCCCCGGGACAGACGAAGCCACGAGCAGTACTTC.

This chain links TRBV7-2 with TRBJ1-6; 9 bases line up with TRBD1. This CDR3 has 15 amino acids. Germline CDR1 and CDR2: SGHTA and FQGNSA. The V and J ends lost 4 bases and 9 bases, in that order; junction bases with no gene match: 7. Here the CDR3 reads CASSSRTGEGSPLHF. For the CDR3, the DNA is TGTGCCAGCAGCTCACGGACAGGGGAAGGTTCACCCCTCCACTTT.

The V gene is TRBV20-1, the J gene TRBJ1-1; 11 nucleotides match TRBD1. V trimming: 7 bases; J trimming: 8 bases; junction bases outside the gene matches: 3. This CDR3 region has 11 residues. Germline assignment: CDR1 DFQATT and CDR2 SNEGSKA (reference sequence). CDR3 in DNA: TGCAGTGGGACAGGGGGCGCCGAAGCTTTCTTT. Translation: CSGTGGAEAFF.

The J gene is TRBJ2-2, the V gene TRBV5-4, with TRBD1 matching over 10 bases. Unmatched junction bases numbered 7, after V lost 5 bases and J lost 3 bases. This CDR3 has 16 amino acids. Germline V gene sequence: CDR1 SGHNT, CDR2 YYREEE (reference sequence). In nucleotides, the CDR3 is TGTGCCAGCAGGAAGACAGGGGGCGCGGACACCGGGGAGCTGTTTTTT. It codes for CASRKTGGADTGELFF.

The CDR3: CASSQDLTTSSYEQYF. CDR3 sequence (DNA): TGCGCCAGCAGCCAAGATTTGACTACAAGCTCCTACGAGCAGTACTTC. This chain uses TRBV4-3 with TRBJ2-7; D may be TRBD2 (5 bases). V lost 0 bases, J lost 0 bases, and 12 bases lay in between. Germline assignment: CDR1 LGHNA and CDR2 YSLEER. This CDR3 has 16 residues.

This clone was found a few times. This rearrangement joins TRBV7-9 to TRBJ2-5, with 15 nucleotides matching TRBD2. The CDR3 is made up of 16 amino acids. Per the germline V gene, CDR1 is SEHNR and CDR2 is FQNEAQ (reference sequence). Trimming cost V 5 bases and J 5 bases; bases outside gene matches: 6. In DNA form, the CDR3 reads TGTGCCAGCAGCCCCTCCGGGACTAGCGGGGGGGAGACCCAGTACTTC. It yields the protein CASSPSGTSGGETQYF.